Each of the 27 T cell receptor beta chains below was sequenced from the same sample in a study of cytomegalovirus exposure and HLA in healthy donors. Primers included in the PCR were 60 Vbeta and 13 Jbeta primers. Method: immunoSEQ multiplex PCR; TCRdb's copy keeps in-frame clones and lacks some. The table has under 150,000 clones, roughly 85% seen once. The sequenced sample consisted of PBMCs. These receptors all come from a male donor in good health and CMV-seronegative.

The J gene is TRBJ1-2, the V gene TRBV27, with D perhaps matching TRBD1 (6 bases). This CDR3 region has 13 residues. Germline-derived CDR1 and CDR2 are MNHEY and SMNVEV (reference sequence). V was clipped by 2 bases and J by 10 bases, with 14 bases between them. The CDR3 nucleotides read TGTGCCAGCAGTTTAACAGGGCTTCGGGACTACACCTTC. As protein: CASSLTGLRDYTF.

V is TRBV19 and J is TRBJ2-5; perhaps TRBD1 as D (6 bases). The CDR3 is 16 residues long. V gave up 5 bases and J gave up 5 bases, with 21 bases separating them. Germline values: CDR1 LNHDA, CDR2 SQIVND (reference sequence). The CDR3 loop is CASSPRGPRGGETQYF. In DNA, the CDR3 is TGTGCCAGTAGTCCCAGGGGCCCCAGGGGCGGGGAGACCCAGTACTTC.

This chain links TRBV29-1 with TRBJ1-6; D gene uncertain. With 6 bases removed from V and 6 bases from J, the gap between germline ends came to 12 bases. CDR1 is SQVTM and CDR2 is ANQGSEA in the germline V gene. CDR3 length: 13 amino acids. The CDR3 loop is CSVRSQANSPLHF. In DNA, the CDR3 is TGCAGCGTCAGGTCGCAGGCTAATTCACCCCTCCACTTT.

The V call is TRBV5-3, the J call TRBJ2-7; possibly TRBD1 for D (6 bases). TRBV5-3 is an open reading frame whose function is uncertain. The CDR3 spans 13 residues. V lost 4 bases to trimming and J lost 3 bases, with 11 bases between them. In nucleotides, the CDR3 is TGTGCCAGAAGCCCACAAGGGGGCTACGAGCAGTACTTC. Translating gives CARSPQGGYEQYF.

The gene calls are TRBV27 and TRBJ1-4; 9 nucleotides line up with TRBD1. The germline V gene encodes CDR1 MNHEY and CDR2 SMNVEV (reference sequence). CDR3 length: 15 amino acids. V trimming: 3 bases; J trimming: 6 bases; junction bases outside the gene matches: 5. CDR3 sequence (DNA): TGTGCCAGCAGTTTCCGGGACAGGGCGGATGAAAAACTGTTTTTT. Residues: CASSFRDRADEKLFF.

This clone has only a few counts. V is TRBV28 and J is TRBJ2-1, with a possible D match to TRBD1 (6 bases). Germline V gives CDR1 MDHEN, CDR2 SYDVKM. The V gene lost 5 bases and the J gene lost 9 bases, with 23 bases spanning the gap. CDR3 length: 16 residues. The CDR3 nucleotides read TGTGCCAGCAGTGGAGAGGGGGATCAAGTGGTCGGTGAGCAGTTCTTC. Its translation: CASSGEGDQVVGEQFF.

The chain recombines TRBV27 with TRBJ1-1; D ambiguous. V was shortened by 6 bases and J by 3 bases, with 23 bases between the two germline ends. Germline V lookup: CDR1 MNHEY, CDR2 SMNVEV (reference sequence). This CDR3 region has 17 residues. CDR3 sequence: CASRRPGGGIRDTEAFF. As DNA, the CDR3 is TGTGCCAGCAGGAGGCCGGGCGGCGGGATTCGTGACACTGAAGCTTTCTTT.

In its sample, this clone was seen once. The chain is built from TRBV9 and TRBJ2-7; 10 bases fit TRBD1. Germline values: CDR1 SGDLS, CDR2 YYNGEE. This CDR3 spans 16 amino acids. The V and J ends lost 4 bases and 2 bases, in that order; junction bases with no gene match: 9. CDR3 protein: CASSTNDRGQTYEQYF. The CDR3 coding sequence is TGTGCCAGCAGCACAAATGACAGGGGGCAAACCTACGAGCAGTACTTC.

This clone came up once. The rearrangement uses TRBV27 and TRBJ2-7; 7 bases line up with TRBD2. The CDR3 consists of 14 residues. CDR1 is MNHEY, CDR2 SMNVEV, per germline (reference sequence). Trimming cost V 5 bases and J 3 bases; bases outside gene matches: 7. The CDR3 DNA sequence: TGTGCCAGCAGTCCCGCTAGCGGCTACTACGAGCAGTACTTC. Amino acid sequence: CASSPASGYYEQYF.

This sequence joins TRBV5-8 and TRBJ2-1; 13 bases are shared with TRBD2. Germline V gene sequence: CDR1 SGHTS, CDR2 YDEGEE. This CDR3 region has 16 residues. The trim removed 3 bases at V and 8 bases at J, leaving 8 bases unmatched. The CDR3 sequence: CASSYLGTSGNDEQFF. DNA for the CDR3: TGTGCCAGCAGCTACCTAGGGACTAGCGGGAATGATGAGCAGTTCTTC. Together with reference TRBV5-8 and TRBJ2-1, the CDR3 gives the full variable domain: EAGVTQSPTHLIKTRGQQATLRCSPISGHTSVYWYQQALGLGLQFLLWYDEGEERNRGNFPPRFSGRQFPNYSSELNVNALELEDSALYLCASSYLGTSGNDEQFFGPGTRLTVL.

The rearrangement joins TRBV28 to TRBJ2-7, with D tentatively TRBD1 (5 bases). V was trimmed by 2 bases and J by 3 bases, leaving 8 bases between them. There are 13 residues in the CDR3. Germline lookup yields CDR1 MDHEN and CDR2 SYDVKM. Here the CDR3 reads CASSLAGNYEQYF. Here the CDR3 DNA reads TGTGCCAGCAGTTTAGCAGGGAACTACGAGCAGTACTTC.

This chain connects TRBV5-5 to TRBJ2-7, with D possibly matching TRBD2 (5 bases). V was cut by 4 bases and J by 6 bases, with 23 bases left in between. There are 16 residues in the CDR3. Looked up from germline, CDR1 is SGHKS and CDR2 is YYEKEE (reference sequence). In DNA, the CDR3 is TGTGCCAGCAGCCACCGTCGCGAGGGTGGAAGGATCGAGCAGTACTTC. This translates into CASSHRREGGRIEQYF.

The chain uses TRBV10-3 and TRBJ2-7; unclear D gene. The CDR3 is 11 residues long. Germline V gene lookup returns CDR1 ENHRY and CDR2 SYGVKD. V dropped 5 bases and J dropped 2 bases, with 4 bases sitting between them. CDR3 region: CAISHTYEQYF. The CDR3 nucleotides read TGTGCCATCAGTCACACCTACGAGCAGTACTTC.

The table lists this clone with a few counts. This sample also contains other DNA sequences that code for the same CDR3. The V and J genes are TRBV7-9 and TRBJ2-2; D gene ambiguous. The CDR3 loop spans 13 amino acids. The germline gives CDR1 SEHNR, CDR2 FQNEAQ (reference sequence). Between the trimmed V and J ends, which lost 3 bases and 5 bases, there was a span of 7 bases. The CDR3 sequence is CASSFGSTGELFF. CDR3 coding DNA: TGTGCCAGCAGCTTCGGTTCGACCGGGGAGCTGTTTTTT.

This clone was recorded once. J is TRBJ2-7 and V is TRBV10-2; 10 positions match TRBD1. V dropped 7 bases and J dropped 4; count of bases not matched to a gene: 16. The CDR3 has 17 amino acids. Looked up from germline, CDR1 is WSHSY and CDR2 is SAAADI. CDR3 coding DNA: TGCGCCAGCAATAATCCTTCCTGGGGGACAGGGGATTACGAGCAGTACTTC. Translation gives CASNNPSWGTGDYEQYF.

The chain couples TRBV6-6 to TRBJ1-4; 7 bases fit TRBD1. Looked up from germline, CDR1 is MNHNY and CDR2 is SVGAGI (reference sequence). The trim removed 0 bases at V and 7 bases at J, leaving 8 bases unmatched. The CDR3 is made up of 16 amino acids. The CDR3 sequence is CASSYSLGRGSEKLFF. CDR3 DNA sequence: TGTGCCAGCAGTTACTCGTTGGGCAGGGGGAGTGAAAAACTGTTTTTT.

The CDR3 here is CASSPRQGRYGYTF. The CDR3 nucleotides read TGTGCCAGCAGCCCCCGACAGGGCAGGTATGGCTACACCTTC. The chain has TRBV5-6 and TRBJ1-2; 7 positions agree with TRBD1. Germline CDR1 is SGHDT and CDR2 is YYEEEE. This CDR3 spans 14 amino acids. The trim removed 4 bases at V and 5 bases at J, leaving 8 bases unmatched.

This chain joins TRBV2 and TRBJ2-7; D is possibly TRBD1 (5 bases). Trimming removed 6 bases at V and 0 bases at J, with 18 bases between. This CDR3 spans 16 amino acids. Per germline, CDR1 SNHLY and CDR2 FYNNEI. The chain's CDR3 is CASRRLTAISSYEQYF. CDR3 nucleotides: TGTGCCAGCAGAAGACTGACAGCGATAAGCTCCTACGAGCAGTACTTC. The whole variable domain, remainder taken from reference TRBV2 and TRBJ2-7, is EPEVTQTPSHQVTQMGQEVILRCVPISNHLYFYWYRQILGQKVEFLVSFYNNEISEKSEIFDDQFSVERPDGSNFTLKIRSTKLEDSAMYFCASRRLTAISSYEQYFGPGTRLTVT.

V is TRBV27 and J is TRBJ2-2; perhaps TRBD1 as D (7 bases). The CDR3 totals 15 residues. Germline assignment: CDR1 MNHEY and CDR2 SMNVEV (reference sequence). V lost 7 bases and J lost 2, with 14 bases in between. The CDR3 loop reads CASTPRGDNTGELFF. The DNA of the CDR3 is TGTGCCAGCACCCCCAGGGGGGATAACACCGGGGAGCTGTTTTTT.

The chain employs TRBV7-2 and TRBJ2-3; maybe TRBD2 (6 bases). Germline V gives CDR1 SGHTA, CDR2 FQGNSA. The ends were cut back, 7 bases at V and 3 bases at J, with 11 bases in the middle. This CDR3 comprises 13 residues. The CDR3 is CASTPRGTDTQYF. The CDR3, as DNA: TGTGCCAGCACCCCCCGGGGGACAGATACGCAGTATTTT.

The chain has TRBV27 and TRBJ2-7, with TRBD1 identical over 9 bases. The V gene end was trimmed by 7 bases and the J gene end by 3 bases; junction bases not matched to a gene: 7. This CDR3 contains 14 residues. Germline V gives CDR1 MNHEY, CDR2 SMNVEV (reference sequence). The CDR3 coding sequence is TGTGCCAGCAAGAGGACAGGGGCCATCTACGAGCAGTACTTC. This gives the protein CASKRTGAIYEQYF.

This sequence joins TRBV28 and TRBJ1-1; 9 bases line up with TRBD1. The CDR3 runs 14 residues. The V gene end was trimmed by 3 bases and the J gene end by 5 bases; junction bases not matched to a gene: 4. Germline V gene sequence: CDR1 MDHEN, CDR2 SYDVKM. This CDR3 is CASSFYRGPTEAFF. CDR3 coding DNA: TGTGCCAGCAGTTTCTACAGGGGGCCAACTGAAGCTTTCTTT.

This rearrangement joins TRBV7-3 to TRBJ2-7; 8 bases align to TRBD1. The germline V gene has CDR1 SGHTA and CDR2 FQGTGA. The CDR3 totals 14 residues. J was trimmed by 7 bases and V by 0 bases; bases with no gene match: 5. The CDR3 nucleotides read TGTGCCAGCAGCTTAACGGGGACAGGAGGAGAGCAGTACTTC. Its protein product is CASSLTGTGGEQYF.

This chain's CDR3 is CASSRNWDWNYGYTF. The CDR3 nucleotides are TGTGCCAGCTCACGGAACTGGGACTGGAACTATGGCTACACCTTC. This rearrangement joins TRBV18 to TRBJ1-2, with D perhaps matching TRBD1 (5 bases). CDR1 is KGHSH and CDR2 is LQKENI in the germline V gene. The V and J ends lost 4 bases and 2 bases respectively, with 14 bases between them. This CDR3 comprises 15 residues.

The chain's CDR3 is CASSFTLTSGSQETQYF. CDR3 DNA: TGCGCCAGCAGCTTTACTCTGACTAGCGGGAGTCAAGAGACCCAGTACTTC. The J gene is TRBJ2-5, the V gene TRBV4-1; 12 nucleotides align to TRBD2. Germline loops: CDR1 MGHRA, CDR2 YSYEKL. With 5 bases clipped from V and 2 bases from J, the junction kept 9 bases outside the gene matches. This CDR3 contains 17 residues.

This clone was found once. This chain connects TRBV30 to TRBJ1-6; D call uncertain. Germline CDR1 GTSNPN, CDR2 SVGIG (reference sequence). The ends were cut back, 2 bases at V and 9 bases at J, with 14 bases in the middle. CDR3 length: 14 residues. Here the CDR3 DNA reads TGTGCCTGGAGTTTTAAACTCCCGGGTTCACCCCTCCACTTT. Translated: CAWSFKLPGSPLHF.

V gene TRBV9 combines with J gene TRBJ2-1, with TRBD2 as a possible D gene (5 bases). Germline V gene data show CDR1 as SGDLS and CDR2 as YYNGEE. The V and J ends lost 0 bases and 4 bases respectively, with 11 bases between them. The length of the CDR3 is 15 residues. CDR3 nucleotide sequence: TGTGCCAGCAGCGTAGACAGCGGCCGGTACAATGAGCAGTTCTTC. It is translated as CASSVDSGRYNEQFF.